This T cell receptor beta chain was sequenced for a study of early T cells in non-severe SARS-CoV-2 infection. Study as a whole: Sequenced material consisted of bulk RNA (from unsorted whole blood), and chains were unpaired.

The table lists this clonotype with a few counts. The CDR3 length is 16 residues. Unmatched junction bases numbered 11, after V lost 5 bases and J lost 7 bases. The germline gives CDR1 SGHTA, CDR2 FQGNSA. TCRdb redid the calling of the 5' RACE reads with MiXCR, one entry per CDR3 protein. The profile shows approximately 22,000 distinct CDR3 sequences, 5.7% of them singletons. This sequence originates from an adult who was a healthcare worker with PCR-confirmed SARS-CoV-2 infection or an uninfected control (not recorded which). Sample: whole blood, taken at baseline. The rearrangement uses TRBV7-2 and TRBJ2-3, with TRBD1 matching 11 bases. The CDR3 loop is CASSPGAGQGAYTQYF. The CDR3 DNA reads TGTGCCAGCAGCCCAGGGGCCGGACAGGGGGCTTATACGCAGTATTTT.